This note documents a single T cell receptor beta chain sequence. This sample was included in a study of beta chain features in type 1 diabetes. Expressed TCRB transcripts were sequenced after all isolated RNA was converted to cDNA. Assay: immunoSEQ multiplex PCR; the TCRdb copy retains only in-frame clones and omits some. The repertoire holds some 410,000 clones, with over 9.5% as singletons. Sequenced input: naive CD4+ T cells from blood. The TCR was taken from a woman aged 18-29 years in good health.

CDR3 nucleotide sequence: TGTGCCAGCAGTTACTCGTATGCAGAACGTAGCTACGAGCAGTACTTC. This encodes CASSYSYAERSYEQYF. The genes are TRBV6-6 and TRBJ2-7; D call uncertain. Between the trimmed V and J ends, which lost 0 bases and 3 bases, there was a span of 15 bases. There are 16 residues in the CDR3. CDR1 is MNHNY, CDR2 SVGAGI, per germline (reference sequence).